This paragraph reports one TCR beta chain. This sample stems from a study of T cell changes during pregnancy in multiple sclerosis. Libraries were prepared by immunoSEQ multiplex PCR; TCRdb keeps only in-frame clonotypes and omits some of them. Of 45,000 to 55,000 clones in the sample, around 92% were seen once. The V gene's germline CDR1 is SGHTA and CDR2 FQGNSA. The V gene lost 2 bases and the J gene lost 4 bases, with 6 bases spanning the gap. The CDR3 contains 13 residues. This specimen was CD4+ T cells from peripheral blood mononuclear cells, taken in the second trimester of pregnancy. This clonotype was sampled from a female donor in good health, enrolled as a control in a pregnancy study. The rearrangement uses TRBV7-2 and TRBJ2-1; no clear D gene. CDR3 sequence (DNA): TGTGCCAGCAGCTTATTACAGTACAATGAGCAGTTCTTC. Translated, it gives CASSLLQYNEQFF.